The entry that follows covers one TCR beta chain sequence. What antigen it recognizes has not been identified. No much larger clonotype is one base removed from it; base qualities were not supplied. Enrolling through a virtual design, the prospective study's participants ranged in age from about 18 to 100 years and lived across some 23 United States geographic areas. In the prospective study, participants were assigned to cohorts based on the clinical history participants reported in a screening survey and a study questionnaire. Each participant in the prospective study had whole blood, serum and a nasopharyngeal or oropharyngeal swab collected by mobile phlebotomists. Prospective study participants could optionally give additional blood draws and questionnaires over an approximately two-month period. Before DNA extraction, blood samples from the prospective study were shipped at room temperature or frozen.

The entry originates in a study of blood T cell repertoires in COVID-19 (dated by TCRdb to the early 2020s). About the full investigation: Collaborator samples came from the United States, Italy and Spain and covered acute and convalescent phases of COVID-19. Where available, HLA class I and class II types were obtained from metadata supplied by the sample provider rather than from assay-based typing. The material from the prospective study consisted of cDNA or gDNA derived from T cells, B-cell-depleted T cells, or PBMCs. Samples were obtained from the ongoing ImmuneRACE study (first 160 participants) and from 1,200 or so subjects provided by 6 global collaborators. Nearly every sample came with metadata listing a de-identified subject ID, COVID-19 status, age in years and sex. The repertoires were released in a freely available public database meant as a resource for research on the immune response to SARS-CoV-2. The dataset comprised deeply sampled blood TCRbeta repertoires from subjects exposed to, actively infected with, or recovered from COVID-19. The research as a whole found: Clinical and demographic metadata were provided uncurated, with the amount varying by source and participant.

The immunoSEQ Assay, a bias-controlled multiplex PCR, was used to amplify TCRbeta CDR3 regions from genomic DNA. As for the authors' bioinformatics: The number of nucleated cells in each sample was estimated by amplification of reference gene primers within the assay. To quantify the absolute abundance of each unique TCRbeta CDR3 rearrangement, sequence reads were collapsed and filtered. For each sample, productive Simpson clonality was calculated as the square root of Simpson's diversity index over productive rearrangements. TCRdb holds this immuneACCESS table with in-frame rearrangements only. Some clones are missing; in checked studies, unresolved V genes explain under half, and the rest has no known cause. V and J calls and clone size are those listed in that table; D and trimming were worked out from the DNA. This sample has roughly 200,000 clones in its table, and roughly 86% of those were observed once. Clones ranked in the top ten supply around 3.7% of the sample.

The CDR3 goes from the cysteine to the phenylalanine over 14 residues. Here the CDR3 DNA is all that survives: 42 bases in frame from base 1. Sequences KGHSH (CDR1) and LQKENI (CDR2) are obtained from the germline V gene. Relative to germline, V is missing 8 bases and J is missing 7 bases, with 8 bases of the junction outside any gene match. The V and J genes are TRBV18 and TRBJ1-5; 10 bases in the junction line up with TRBD1. The source material was PBMCs or T cells enriched from blood (not recorded which). This receptor was identified in a woman between 25 and 40 years old with acute COVID-19. The nucleotide sequence reads TGTGCCAGCGGGACAGGGGACCCGGGCCAGCCCCAGCATTTT. Its protein product is CASGTGDPGQPQHF.